Listed here is a single T cell receptor beta chain. The antigen is not known. The CDR3 totals 14 residues. The germline V gene encodes CDR1 SEHNR and CDR2 FQNEAQ (reference sequence). The junction had 5 bases not matched to a gene; V was cut back by 4 bases and J by 6 bases. TCRdb reprocessed the reads with MiXCR, giving one entry per CDR3 protein. This repertoire shows approximately 73,000 distinct CDR3 sequences, around 42% found once; its top ten account for over 90%. This specimen comes from a study of T cell repertoires in cytomegalovirus infection. Study-level information: CMV infection plus the matching HLA type was flagged by public TCR beta signatures.

Findings of the study overall: Carriage of CMV together with the relevant HLA was identifiable through cumulative public TCR beta family frequency. Dominating the ex vivo response were HLA-C-restricted CMV-specific TCR beta clonotypes.

V usage is TRBV7-9 and J usage is TRBJ1-5; 8 bases are shared with TRBD1. The starting material was CD8+ T cells from cultured PBMCs, obtained from culture after CMV antigen stimulation. The clonotype comes from a human donor in good health (CMV status not recorded). Some clones in this sample may be carry-over from other donors' samples. CDR3 protein: CASSSTGVGQPQHF. The CDR3 nucleotides read TGTGCCAGCAGCTCGACAGGGGTCGGTCAGCCCCAGCATTTT.